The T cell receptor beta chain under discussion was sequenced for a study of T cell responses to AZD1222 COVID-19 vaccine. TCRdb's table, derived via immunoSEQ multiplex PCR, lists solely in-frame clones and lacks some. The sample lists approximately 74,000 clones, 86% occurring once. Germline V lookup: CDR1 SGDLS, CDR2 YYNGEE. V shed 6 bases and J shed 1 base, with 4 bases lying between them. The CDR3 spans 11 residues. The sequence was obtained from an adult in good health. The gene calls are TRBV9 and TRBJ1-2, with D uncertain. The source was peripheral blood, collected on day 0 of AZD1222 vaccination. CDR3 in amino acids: CASMDNYGYTF. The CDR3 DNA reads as TGTGCCAGCATGGATAACTATGGCTACACCTTC.